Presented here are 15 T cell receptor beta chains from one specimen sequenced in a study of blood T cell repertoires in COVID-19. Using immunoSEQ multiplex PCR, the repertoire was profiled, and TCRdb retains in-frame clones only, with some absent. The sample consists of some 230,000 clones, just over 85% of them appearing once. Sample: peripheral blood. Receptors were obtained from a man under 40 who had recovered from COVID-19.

The CDR3 DNA sequence: TGCGCCAGCAGCTTGAACAGTGCCTATGGCTACACCTTC. Its translation: CASSLNSAYGYTF. The V gene is TRBV5-1, the J gene TRBJ1-2; D is unclear. The germline V gene encodes CDR1 SGHRS and CDR2 YFSETQ. CDR3 length: 13 amino acids. Trimming stripped 1 base from V and 4 bases from J, with 8 bases between.

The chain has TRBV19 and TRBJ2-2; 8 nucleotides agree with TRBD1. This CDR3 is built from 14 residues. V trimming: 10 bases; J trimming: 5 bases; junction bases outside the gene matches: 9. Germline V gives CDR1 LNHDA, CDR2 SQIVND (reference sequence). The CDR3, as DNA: TGTGCCACCATAGGACAGGGACGGACCGGGGAGCTGTTTTTT. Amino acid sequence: CATIGQGRTGELFF.

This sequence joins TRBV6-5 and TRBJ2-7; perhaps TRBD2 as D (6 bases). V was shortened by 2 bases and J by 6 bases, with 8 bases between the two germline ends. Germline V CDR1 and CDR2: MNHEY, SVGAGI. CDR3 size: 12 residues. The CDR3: CASSYLGGEQYF. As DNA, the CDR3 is TGTGCCAGCAGTTACCTCGGGGGCGAGCAGTACTTC.

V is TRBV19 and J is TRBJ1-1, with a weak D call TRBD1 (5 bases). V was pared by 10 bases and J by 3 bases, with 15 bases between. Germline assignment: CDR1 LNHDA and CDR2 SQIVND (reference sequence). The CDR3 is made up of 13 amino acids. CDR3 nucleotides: TGTGCCACAGGGATCACAGGCTACACTGAAGCTTTCTTT. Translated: CATGITGYTEAFF.

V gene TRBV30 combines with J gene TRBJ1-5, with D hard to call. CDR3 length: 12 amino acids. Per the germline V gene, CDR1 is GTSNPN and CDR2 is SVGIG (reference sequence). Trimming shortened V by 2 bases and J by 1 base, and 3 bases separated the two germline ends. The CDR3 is CAWSSSNQPQHF. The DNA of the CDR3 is TGTGCCTGGAGTTCGAGCAATCAGCCCCAGCATTTT.

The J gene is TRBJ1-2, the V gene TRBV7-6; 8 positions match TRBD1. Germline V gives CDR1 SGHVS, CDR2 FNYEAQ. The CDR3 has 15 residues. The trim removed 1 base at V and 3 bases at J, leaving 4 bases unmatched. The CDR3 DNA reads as TGTGCCAGCAGCTTAGGGCAGGGACAGGACTATGGCTACACCTTC. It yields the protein CASSLGQGQDYGYTF.

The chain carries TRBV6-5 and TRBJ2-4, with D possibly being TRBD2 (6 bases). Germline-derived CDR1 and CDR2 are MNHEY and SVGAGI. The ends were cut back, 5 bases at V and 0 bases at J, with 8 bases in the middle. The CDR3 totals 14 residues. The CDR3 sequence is CASSRGIAKNIQYF. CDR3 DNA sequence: TGTGCCAGCAGTCGGGGGATAGCCAAAAACATTCAGTACTTC.

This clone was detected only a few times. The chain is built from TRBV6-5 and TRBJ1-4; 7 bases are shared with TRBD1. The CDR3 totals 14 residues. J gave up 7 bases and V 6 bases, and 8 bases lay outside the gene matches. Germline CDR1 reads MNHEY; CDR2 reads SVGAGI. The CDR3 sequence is CASREGAPIEKLFF. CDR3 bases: TGTGCCAGCAGGGAGGGGGCGCCGATTGAAAAACTGTTTTTT.

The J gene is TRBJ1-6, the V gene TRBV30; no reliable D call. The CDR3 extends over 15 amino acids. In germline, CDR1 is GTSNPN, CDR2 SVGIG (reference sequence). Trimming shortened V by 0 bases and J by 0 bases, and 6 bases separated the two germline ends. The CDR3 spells CAWSVLSSYNSPLHF. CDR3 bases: TGTGCCTGGAGTGTACTTAGCTCCTATAATTCACCCCTCCACTTT.

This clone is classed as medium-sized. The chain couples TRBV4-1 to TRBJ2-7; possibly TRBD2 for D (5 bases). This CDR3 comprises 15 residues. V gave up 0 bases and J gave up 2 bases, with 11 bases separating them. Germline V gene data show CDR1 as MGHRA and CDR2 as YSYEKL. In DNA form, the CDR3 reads TGCGCCAGCAGCCAAGAACAGCGGTCGGCCTACGAGCAGTACTTC. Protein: CASSQEQRSAYEQYF.

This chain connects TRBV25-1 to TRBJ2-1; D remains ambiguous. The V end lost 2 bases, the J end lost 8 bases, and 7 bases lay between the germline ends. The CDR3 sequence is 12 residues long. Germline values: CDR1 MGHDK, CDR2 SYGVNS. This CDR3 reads CASSEGGHEQFF. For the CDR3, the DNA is TGTGCCAGCAGTGAAGGTGGGCATGAGCAGTTCTTC.

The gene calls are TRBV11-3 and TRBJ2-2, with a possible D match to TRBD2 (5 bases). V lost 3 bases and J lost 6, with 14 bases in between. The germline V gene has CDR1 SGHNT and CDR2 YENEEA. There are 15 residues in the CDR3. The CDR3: CASSFSIGSPGELFF. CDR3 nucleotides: TGTGCCAGCAGCTTCTCGATAGGGAGCCCCGGGGAGCTGTTTTTT.

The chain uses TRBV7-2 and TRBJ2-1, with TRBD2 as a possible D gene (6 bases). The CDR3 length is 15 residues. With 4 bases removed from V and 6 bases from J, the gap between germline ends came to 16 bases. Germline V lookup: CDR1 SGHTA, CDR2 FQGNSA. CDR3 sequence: CASSSPGGRGNEQFF. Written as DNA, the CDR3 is TGTGCCAGCAGCTCTCCCGGGGGAAGGGGCAATGAGCAGTTCTTC.

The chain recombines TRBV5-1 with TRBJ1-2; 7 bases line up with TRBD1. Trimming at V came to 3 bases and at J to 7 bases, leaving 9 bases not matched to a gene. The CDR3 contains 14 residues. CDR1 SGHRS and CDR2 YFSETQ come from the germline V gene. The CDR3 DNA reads TGCGCCAGCAGCTGGGCTGACAGGGCGGGTGGCTACACCTTC. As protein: CASSWADRAGGYTF.

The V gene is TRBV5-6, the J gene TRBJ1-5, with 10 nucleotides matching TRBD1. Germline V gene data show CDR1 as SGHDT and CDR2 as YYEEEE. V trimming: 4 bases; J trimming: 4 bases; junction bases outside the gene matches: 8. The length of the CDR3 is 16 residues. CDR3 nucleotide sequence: TGTGCCAGCAGCGATACCGGGACAGGGGAAAATCAGCCCCAGCATTTT. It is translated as CASSDTGTGENQPQHF.